This T cell receptor beta chain came from a study of beta chain features in type 1 diabetes. One heparinised blood draw averaging roughly 100 mL was given by each donor. The CDR3 consists of 16 residues. Losses at the gene ends were 3 bases for V and 6 bases for J; bases not matched to a gene: 11. CDR1 is SEHNR, CDR2 FQNEAQ, per germline (reference sequence). Study-level findings and limits: In the patient group, naive, central memory and Treg TCRB repertoires seemed more alike than in the healthy donor group. Type 1 diabetes patients had fewer VDJ junction insertions and more deletions. Among patients with Type 1 diabetes, TCRB CDR3s were moderately but significantly shorter in every one of the four CD4+ subsets.

Notes on this clone: No antigen is known for it.

The whole isolated RNA underwent reverse transcription, so sequencing captured expressed TCRB transcripts. For naive, central memory and regulatory T cell samples, reads averaged roughly 3.6 million. TCRdb's copy holds only in-frame clones and misses some; the assay was immunoSEQ multiplex PCR. The table lists about 700,000 clones, under 15% of them singletons. The gene calls are TRBV7-9 and TRBJ1-2; 9 nucleotides agree with TRBD1. Source material: naive CD4+ T cells from blood. This sequence was found in a man aged 18 to 29 with type 1 diabetes. CDR3 sequence: CASSFKFNGTGHGYTF. In nucleotides, the CDR3 is TGTGCCAGCAGCTTCAAATTTAACGGGACAGGGCATGGCTACACCTTC.